The entry below describes one T cell receptor beta chain. Its specificity is not known. Germline V CDR1 and CDR2: SGHRS, YFSETQ. The CDR3 spans 14 residues. Trimming removed 4 bases at V and 3 bases at J, with 13 bases between. This entry belongs to a study of siplizumab effects on memory and regulatory T cells. Study-wide findings and caveats: Siplizumab gave mappable alloreactive CD4+ clones an average Treg-derived fraction of roughly 72%, against roughly 26% in controls.

Data came from immunoSEQ multiplex PCR; TCRdb stores just in-frame clones and leaves some out. There are more than 85,000 clones in the sample; under 95% occur only once, and approximately 0.75% lies in the top ten. This chain joins TRBV5-1 and TRBJ2-5; the D gene is possibly TRBD2 (6 bases). The source of this sequence is a human donor in good health. Sequencing used Tregs sorted from blood. CDR3 in amino acids: CASSPGGVEETQYF. Here the CDR3 DNA reads TGCGCCAGCAGCCCAGGAGGGGTCGAAGAGACCCAGTACTTC. The full variable domain, in which reference TRBV5-1 and TRBJ2-5 provide the parts outside the CDR3, is KAGVTQTPRYLIKTRGQQVTLSCSPISGHRSVSWYQQTPGQGLQFLFEYFSETQRNKGNFPGRFSGRQFSNSRSEMNVSTLELGDSALYLCASSPGGVEETQYFGPGTRLLVL.